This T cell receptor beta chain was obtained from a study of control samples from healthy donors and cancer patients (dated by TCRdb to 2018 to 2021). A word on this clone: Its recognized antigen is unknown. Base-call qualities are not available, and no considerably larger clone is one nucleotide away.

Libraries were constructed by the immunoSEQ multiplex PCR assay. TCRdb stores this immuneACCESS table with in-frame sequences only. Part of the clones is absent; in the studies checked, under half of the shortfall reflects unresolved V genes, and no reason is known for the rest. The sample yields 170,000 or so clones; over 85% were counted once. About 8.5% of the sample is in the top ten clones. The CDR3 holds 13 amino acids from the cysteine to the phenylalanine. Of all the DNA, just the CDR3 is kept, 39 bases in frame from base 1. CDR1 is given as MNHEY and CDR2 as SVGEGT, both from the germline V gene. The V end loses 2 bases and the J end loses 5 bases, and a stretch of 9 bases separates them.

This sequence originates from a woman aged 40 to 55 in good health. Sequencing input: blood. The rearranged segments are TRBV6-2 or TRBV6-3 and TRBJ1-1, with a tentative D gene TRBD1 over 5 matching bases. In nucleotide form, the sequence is TGTGCCAGCAGTTACGCAGGGCGGACTGAAGCTTTCTTT. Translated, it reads CASSYAGRTEAFF.